Sequencing of this TCR beta chain was carried out in a study of identical twins (TCRdb year 2016). Looking at the study overall: To test whether fetal clonotypes persist, the study used deep sequencing on TCR alpha and beta repertoires from monozygotic twins, unrelated adults of various ages, and cord blood. To rule out contamination, the twin experiments were replicated at different times with different library preparation protocols. Overall results and qualifications from the work: Fewer insertions were carried by abundant cord blood beta clonotypes, a similar but weaker trend appeared in young adult naive repertoires, and no such trend appeared in memory repertoires. A weaker excess of twin sharing was found in beta out-of-frame sequences because the signal-to-noise ratio was lowered by fewer shared sequences. In monozygotic twins, out-of-frame TCR alpha sharing was systematically underestimated by recombination models, although the models agreed with sharing between unrelated individuals. Zero-insertion analyses could be partly confounded by invariant T cells such as MAIT and iNKT, although diverse VJ usage argued against such confounding for most clonotypes. Because the same donors could not be followed over many years, the conclusions depended on cross-sectional statistical analysis. Compared with coincidental sharing between unrelated individuals, out-of-frame TCR alpha sequences shared between twins showed an excess of sequences with low generation probability.

The library relied on 5' RACE. Reads for this sample came from an Illumina HiSeq 2000. A universal primer binding site was introduced by template switching, and a unique molecular identifier was present in the final cDNA, enabling accurate counting of TCR cDNA molecules. Specific primers in the conserved constant-segment region were used to synthesize first-strand cDNA for TCR alpha and beta chains. To control for contamination, every cDNA library was double barcoded, receiving both a SMART-Mk sample barcode and Illumina barcodes. TruSeq adapter sequences, together with Illumina sample barcodes, were added in two successive PCR steps. The TCR alpha and beta cDNA libraries were sequenced on the Illumina HiSeq platform using custom primers. As for the authors' bioinformatics: MiGEC processed the raw reads to extract unique molecular identifiers, while MiXCR was used to determine the CDR3 positions. Recombination models were inferred per individual with the repgenHMM and IGoR tools using an EM algorithm. The analysis of shared clonotypes was done with the tcR package in R, with sharing normalized by the product of cloneset sizes. To study raw recombination free of thymic and clonal selection effects, out-of-frame nonproductive sequences were analyzed. Using fastp trimming at Q25 and MiXCR clonotype assembly, TCRdb reanalyzed the public sequencing data and kept in-frame beta chains. Entries that share a CDR3 protein sequence are merged under the most common genes and DNA. The V and J calls shown here were made by TCRdb, not taken from the authors' results. This sample is represented by around 250,000 distinct CDR3 sequences; about 8% of them were singletons. The ten largest clones capture about 3% of the sample.

The CDR1 and CDR2 encoded by the germline V gene (reference sequence) are MNHEY and SMNVEV. Ends trimmed: V by 5 bases, J by 6 bases; bases unmatched to a gene: 16. The CDR3 starts with the cysteine, ends with the phenylalanine, and has 17 residues. Only the CDR3 DNA is retained, 51 bases long and in frame from the first base. Every donor was a healthy Caucasian. The twin cohort comprised three pairs of female monozygotic twins, all aged about 18 to 29 years. Positive isolation kits from Invitrogen were used to isolate CD4+ and CD8+ T cell populations. This clonotype was observed a few times. What antigen it recognizes has not been identified. Base qualities are not at hand, and no much larger clone is one base apart. The data also belong to a second study, concerning yellow fever vaccine responses in identical twins. According to the second study: According to the authors, the vaccine-induced T cell response in identical twins seemed to be partly convergent and partly specific to each individual. The study precisely tracked vaccine-responding T cell clones in identical twins.

The chain is encoded by TRBV27 joined to TRBJ2-3; 8 bases in the junction line up with TRBD2. The specimen sequenced was CD8+ T cells sorted from blood. The sequence came from a woman aged 18-29 years in good health. The DNA reads as follows: TGTGCCAGCAGTCGGATCCCCCTAGCGGGTTCTGCGGATACGCAGTATTTT. It encodes CASSRIPLAGSADTQYF.